The table lists the clone carrying this T cell receptor beta chain with many counts. The antigen remains unidentified. This sample stems from a study of T cells after yellow fever vaccination. Trimming took off 0 bases at V and 1 base at J, with 9 bases between the two ends. The CDR3 runs 15 residues. Germline assignment: CDR1 LGHNA and CDR2 YSLEER. One entry per CDR3 protein, called by TCRdb with MiXCR from the 5' RACE reads. Of some 110,000 distinct CDR3 sequences listed, around 7.4% are singletons. Study outcomes and limitations: From the bulk population, abundant clonotypes could contaminate and appear within FACS-sorted repertoires.

The specimen was CD4+ T cells sorted from PBMCs, collected 9 to 10 days after the first yellow fever vaccination. This chain uses TRBV4-3 with TRBJ1-1; D unresolved. This TCR came from a man aged 18 to 35 who received the YFV17D yellow fever vaccine. CDR3 protein: CASSQERQANTEAFF. The CDR3 DNA reads TGCGCCAGCAGCCAAGAGAGGCAAGCGAACACTGAAGCTTTCTTT.